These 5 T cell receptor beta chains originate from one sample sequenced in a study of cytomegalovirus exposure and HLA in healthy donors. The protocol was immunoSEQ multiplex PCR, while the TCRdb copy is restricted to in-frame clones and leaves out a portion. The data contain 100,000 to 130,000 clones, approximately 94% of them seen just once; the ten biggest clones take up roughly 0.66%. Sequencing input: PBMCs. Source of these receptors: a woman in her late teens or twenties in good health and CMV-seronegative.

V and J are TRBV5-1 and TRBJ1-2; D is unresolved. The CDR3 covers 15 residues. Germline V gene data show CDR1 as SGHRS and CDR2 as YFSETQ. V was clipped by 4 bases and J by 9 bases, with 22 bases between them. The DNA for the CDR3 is TGCGCCAGCAGCAGCTCTTCTCCAGGAATGCATCGCTACACCTTC. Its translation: CASSSSSPGMHRYTF.

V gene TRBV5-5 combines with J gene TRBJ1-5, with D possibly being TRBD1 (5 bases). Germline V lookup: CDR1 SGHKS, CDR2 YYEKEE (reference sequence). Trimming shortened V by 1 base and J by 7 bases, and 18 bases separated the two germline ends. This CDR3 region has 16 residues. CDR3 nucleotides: TGTGCCAGCAGCTTGCGGGGGGAGCAGGGACCCCAGCCCCAGCATTTT. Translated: CASSLRGEQGPQPQHF.

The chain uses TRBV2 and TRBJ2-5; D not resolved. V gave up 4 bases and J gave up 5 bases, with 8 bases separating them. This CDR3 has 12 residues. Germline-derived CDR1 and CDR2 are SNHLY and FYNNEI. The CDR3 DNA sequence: TGTGCCAGCAGTGGGCAGATGGAGACCCAGTACTTC. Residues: CASSGQMETQYF.

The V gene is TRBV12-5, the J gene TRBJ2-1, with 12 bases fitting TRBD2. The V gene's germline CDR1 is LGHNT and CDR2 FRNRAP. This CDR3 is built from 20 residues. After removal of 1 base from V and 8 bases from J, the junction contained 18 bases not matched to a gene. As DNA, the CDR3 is TGTGCTAGTGGTTTGGGACCCAAAGCCCCCTCTAGCGGGGGGGCGTATGAGCAGTTCTTC. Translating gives CASGLGPKAPSSGGAYEQFF.

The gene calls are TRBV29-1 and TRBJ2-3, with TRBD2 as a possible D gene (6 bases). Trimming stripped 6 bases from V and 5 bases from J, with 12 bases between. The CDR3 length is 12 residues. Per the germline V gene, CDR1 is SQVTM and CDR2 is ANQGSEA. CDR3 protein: CSVVRELDTQYF. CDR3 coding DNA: TGCAGCGTGGTCCGGGAGCTAGATACGCAGTATTTT.